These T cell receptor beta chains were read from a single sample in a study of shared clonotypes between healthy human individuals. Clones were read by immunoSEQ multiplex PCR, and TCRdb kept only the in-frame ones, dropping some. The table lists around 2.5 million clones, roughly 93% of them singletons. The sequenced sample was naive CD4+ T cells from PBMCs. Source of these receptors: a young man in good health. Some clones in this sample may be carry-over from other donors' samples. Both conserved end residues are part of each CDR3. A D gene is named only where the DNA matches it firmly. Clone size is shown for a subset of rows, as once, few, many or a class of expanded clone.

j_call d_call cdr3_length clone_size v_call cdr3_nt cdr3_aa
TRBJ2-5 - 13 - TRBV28 TGTGCCAGCAGTTTGTCTCAACGAGGGGTCCAGTACTTC CASSLSQRGVQYF
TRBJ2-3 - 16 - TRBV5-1 TGCGCCAGCAGCCGGACGGACAGCTTTTACACAGATACGCAGTATTTT CASSRTDSFYTDTQYF
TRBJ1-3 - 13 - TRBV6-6 TGTGCCAGCAGTCGAACTTCTGGAAACACCATATATTTT CASSRTSGNTIYF
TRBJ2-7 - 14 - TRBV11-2 TGTGCCAGCAGCTTATTAACGCAGTCCGACGAGCAGTACTTC CASSLLTQSDEQYF
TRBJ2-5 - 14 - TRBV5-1 TGCGCCAGCAGCTTGGGTGGGACGCAAGAGACCCAGTACTTC CASSLGGTQETQYF
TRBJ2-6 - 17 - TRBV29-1 TGCAGCGTTGCCGGAGTTAGCATACAAAGTCGGGCCAACGTCCTGACTTTC CSVAGVSIQSRANVLTF
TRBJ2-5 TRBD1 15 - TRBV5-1 TGCGCCAGCAGCGGGTTTTTACAGGGGACAGAGACCCAGTACTTC CASSGFLQGTETQYF
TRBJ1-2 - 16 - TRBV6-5 TGTGCCAGCAGTTACCTCACCTCTGGACAGCGCTATGGCTACACCTTC CASSYLTSGQRYGYTF
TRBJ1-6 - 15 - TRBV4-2 TGTGCCAGCAGCCAAGATATAGGTAGCTCTTCACCCCTCCACTTT CASSQDIGSSSPLHF
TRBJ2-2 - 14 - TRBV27 TGTGCCAGCAGTCCGGTGGGTGCGACCGGGGAGCTGTTTTTT CASSPVGATGELFF
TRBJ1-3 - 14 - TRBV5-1 TGCGCCAGCAGCCGTGCAAGCCCTGGAAACACCATATATTTT CASSRASPGNTIYF
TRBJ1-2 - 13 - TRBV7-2 TGTGCCAGCAGCTTAGGGTTGATTGATGGCTACACCTTC CASSLGLIDGYTF
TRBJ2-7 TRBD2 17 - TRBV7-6 TGTGCCAGCAGCTTAGTACCCGGGACTAGCGGGAGCTACGAGCAGTACTTC CASSLVPGTSGSYEQYF
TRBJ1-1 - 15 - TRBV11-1 TGTGCCAGCAGCGTGGACGGGGGGCGGAACACTGAAGCTTTCTTT CASSVDGGRNTEAFF
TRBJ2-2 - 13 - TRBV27 TGTGCCAGCAGTTTAATAGGGGCCGGGGAGCTGTTTTTT CASSLIGAGELFF
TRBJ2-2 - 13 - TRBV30 TGTGCCTGGAGTTTATCGACAGCCGGGGAGCTGTTTTTT CAWSLSTAGELFF
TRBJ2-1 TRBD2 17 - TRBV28 TGTGCCAGCAGTTCCTCTTCAGCGGGGACTACCTACAATGAGCAGTTCTTC CASSSSSAGTTYNEQFF
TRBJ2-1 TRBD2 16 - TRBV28 TGTGCCACCTTCTCTTTTAAGCGGGAGAGGCATAATGAGCAGTTCTTC CATFSFKRERHNEQFF
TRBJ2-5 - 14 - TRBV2 TGTGCCAGCGTGGGCGCTAGTCGGGGGGAGACCCAGTACTTC CASVGASRGETQYF
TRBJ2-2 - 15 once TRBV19 TGTGCCAGTAGTATCCCCGGTCGGAGCACCGGGGAGCTGTTTTTT CASSIPGRSTGELFF
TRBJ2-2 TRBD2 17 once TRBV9 TGTGCCAGCAGCGTTTATAGCGGGAGGGAAGGGGCCGGGGAGCTGTTTTTT CASSVYSGREGAGELFF
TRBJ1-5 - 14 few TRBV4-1 TGCGCCAGCAGCCAACAGGCTCTTAATCAGCCCCAGCATTTT CASSQQALNQPQHF
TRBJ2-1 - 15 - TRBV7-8 TGTGCCAGCAGCTTTAAGGGACACAGCTACAATGAGCAGTTCTTC CASSFKGHSYNEQFF
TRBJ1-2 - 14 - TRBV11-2 TGTGCCAGCAGCTTAGGCTGGACGATCTATGGCTACACCTTC CASSLGWTIYGYTF
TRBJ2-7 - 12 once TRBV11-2 TGTGCCAGCAGCTCCTCGGGCTACGAGCAGTACTTC CASSSSGYEQYF
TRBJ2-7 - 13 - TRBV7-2 TGTGCCAGCAGCCCGGGACTTCCCTACGAGCAGTACTTC CASSPGLPYEQYF
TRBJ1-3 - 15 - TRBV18 TGTGCCAGCTCACCCGGGACTGACTCTGGAAACACCATATATTTT CASSPGTDSGNTIYF
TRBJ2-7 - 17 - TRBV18 TGTGCCAGCTCACCCTTTCCCGGTGGAGACAGACCCTACGAGCAGTACTTC CASSPFPGGDRPYEQYF
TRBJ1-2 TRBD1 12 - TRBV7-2 TGTGCCAGCAGCTCAGACAGGGGAGGCTACACCTTC CASSSDRGGYTF
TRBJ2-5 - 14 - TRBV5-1 TGCGCCAGCAGCTTGGAGGCAGGCCAAGAGACCCAGTACTTC CASSLEAGQETQYF
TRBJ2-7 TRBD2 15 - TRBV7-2 TGTGCCAGCAGCTTGACTAGCGGGGGCTCCTACGAGCAGTACTTC CASSLTSGGSYEQYF
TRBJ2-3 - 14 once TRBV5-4 TGTGCCAGCAGGGATCGTTCGGGTCCAGATACGCAGTATTTT CASRDRSGPDTQYF
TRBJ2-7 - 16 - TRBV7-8 TGTGCCAGCAGCCCGCAGAAACAGGGAACGGCTTACGAGCAGTACTTC CASSPQKQGTAYEQYF
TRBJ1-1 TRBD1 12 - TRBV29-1 TGCAGCGTTAACAGGGGGGACACTGAAGCTTTCTTT CSVNRGDTEAFF
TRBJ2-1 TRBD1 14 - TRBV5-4 TGTGCCAGCAGCTTGAAGGGGACAGACAATGAGCAGTTCTTC CASSLKGTDNEQFF
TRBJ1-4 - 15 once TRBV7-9 TGTGCCAGCAGCCATCGCAGGGCACAGGATGAAAAACTGTTTTTT CASSHRRAQDEKLFF
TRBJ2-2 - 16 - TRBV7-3 TGTGCCAGCAGCTTAAGTCCAGGTCCCGGCGCCGGGGAGCTGTTTTTT CASSLSPGPGAGELFF
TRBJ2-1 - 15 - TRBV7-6 TGTGCCAGCAGCACAATACGAGGGCCAAGTCATGAGCAGTTCTTC CASSTIRGPSHEQFF
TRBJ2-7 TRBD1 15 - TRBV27 TGTGCCAGCAAACCTCGATCGGGGACAGGGGACGAGCAGTACTTC CASKPRSGTGDEQYF
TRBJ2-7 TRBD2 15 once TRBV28 TGTGCCAGCAGCCCCCCCAGCGGGAGGTTGTACGAGCAGTACTTC CASSPPSGRLYEQYF
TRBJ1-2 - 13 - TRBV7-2 TGTGCCAGCAGCCCCCCCGGGACATATGGCTACACCTTC CASSPPGTYGYTF